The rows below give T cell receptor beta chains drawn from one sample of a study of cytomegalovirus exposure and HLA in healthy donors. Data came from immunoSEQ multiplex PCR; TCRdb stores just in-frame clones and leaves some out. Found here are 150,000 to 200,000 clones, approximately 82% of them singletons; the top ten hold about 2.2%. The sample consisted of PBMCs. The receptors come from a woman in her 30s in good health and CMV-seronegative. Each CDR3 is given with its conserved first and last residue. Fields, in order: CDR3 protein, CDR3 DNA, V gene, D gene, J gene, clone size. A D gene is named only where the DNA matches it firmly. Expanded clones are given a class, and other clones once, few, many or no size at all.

cdr3_aa: CASSDGRSTDTQYF; cdr3_nt: TGTGCCAGCAGTGACGGGAGAAGCACAGATACGCAGTATTTT; v_call: TRBV25-1; d_call: -; j_call: TRBJ2-3; clone_size: -
cdr3_aa: CASSLRQAQYF; cdr3_nt: TGTGCCAGCAGCCTCAGACAGGCCCAGTACTTC; v_call: TRBV7-8; d_call: -; j_call: TRBJ2-7; clone_size: few
cdr3_aa: CAHQTGGADTQYF; cdr3_nt: TGTGCCCACCAAACGGGAGGGGCAGATACGCAGTATTTT; v_call: TRBV28; d_call: TRBD2; j_call: TRBJ2-3; clone_size: once
cdr3_aa: CASSVAPTGPLNTEAFF; cdr3_nt: TGTGCCAGCAGCGTAGCTCCGACAGGACCTTTGAACACTGAAGCTTTCTTT; v_call: TRBV9; d_call: -; j_call: TRBJ1-1; clone_size: -
cdr3_aa: CASSYSVLAPYEQYF; cdr3_nt: TGTGCCAGCAGTTACTCGGTACTAGCCCCCTACGAGCAGTACTTC; v_call: TRBV6-5; d_call: -; j_call: TRBJ2-7; clone_size: few
cdr3_aa: CASSLGGGRDAEAFF; cdr3_nt: TGTGCCAGCAGCTTAGGCGGCGGGAGGGACGCTGAAGCTTTCTTT; v_call: TRBV11-3; d_call: -; j_call: TRBJ1-1; clone_size: -
cdr3_aa: CASSVQGQGNSPLHF; cdr3_nt: TGTGCCAGCAGCGTACAGGGACAGGGTAATTCACCCCTCCACTTT; v_call: TRBV9; d_call: TRBD1; j_call: TRBJ1-6; clone_size: -
cdr3_aa: CASSPKGTGTNEKLFF; cdr3_nt: TGTGCCAGCAGCCCGAAAGGGACAGGGACAAATGAAAAACTGTTTTTT; v_call: TRBV7-9; d_call: TRBD1; j_call: TRBJ1-4; clone_size: -
cdr3_aa: CASSQDWTNDEQFF; cdr3_nt: TGCGCCAGCAGCCAAGATTGGACAAATGATGAGCAGTTCTTC; v_call: TRBV4-1; d_call: -; j_call: TRBJ2-1; clone_size: -
cdr3_aa: CASSPNTGVHEQFF; cdr3_nt: TGTGCCAGCAGTCCCAATACAGGGGTCCATGAGCAGTTCTTC; v_call: TRBV27; d_call: TRBD1; j_call: TRBJ2-1; clone_size: -
cdr3_aa: CASSEQGMLNSPLHF; cdr3_nt: TGTGCCAGCAGTGAACAGGGGATGTTGAATTCACCCCTCCACTTT; v_call: TRBV2; d_call: -; j_call: TRBJ1-6; clone_size: -
cdr3_aa: CASSQDRRTNYGYTF; cdr3_nt: TGCGCCAGCAGCCAAGACAGGCGCACTAACTATGGCTACACCTTC; v_call: TRBV4-3; d_call: -; j_call: TRBJ1-2; clone_size: -
cdr3_aa: CASSLRSPGGYNEQFF; cdr3_nt: TGTGCCAGCAGCTTACGTTCGCCGGGAGGCTACAATGAGCAGTTCTTC; v_call: TRBV7-2; d_call: TRBD2; j_call: TRBJ2-1; clone_size: -
cdr3_aa: CASSDQQGSYEQYF; cdr3_nt: TGTGCCAGCAGCGATCAACAGGGGAGCTACGAGCAGTACTTC; v_call: TRBV28; d_call: TRBD1; j_call: TRBJ2-7; clone_size: -
cdr3_aa: CASSLVTGGRETQYF; cdr3_nt: TGTGCCAGCAGTTTGGTTACAGGGGGCAGGGAGACCCAGTACTTC; v_call: TRBV28; d_call: TRBD1; j_call: TRBJ2-5; clone_size: once
cdr3_aa: CASSQEGPVQGDYEQYF; cdr3_nt: TGCGCCAGCAGCCAAGAGGGCCCCGTGCAGGGGGACTACGAGCAGTACTTC; v_call: TRBV4-3; d_call: TRBD1; j_call: TRBJ2-7; clone_size: -
cdr3_aa: CASSPLGGQSDGEKLFF; cdr3_nt: TGCGCCAGCAGCCCGCTCGGGGGACAGTCGGATGGCGAAAAACTGTTTTTT; v_call: TRBV5-1; d_call: TRBD1; j_call: TRBJ1-4; clone_size: -
cdr3_aa: CASSSSLYGYTF; cdr3_nt: TGTGCCAGCAGTTCGAGCCTCTATGGCTACACCTTC; v_call: TRBV7-2; d_call: -; j_call: TRBJ1-2; clone_size: -
cdr3_aa: CASSPVFRDRVDNQPQHF; cdr3_nt: TGTGCCAGCAGCCCGGTTTTCCGGGACAGGGTAGACAATCAGCCCCAGCATTTT; v_call: TRBV5-4; d_call: TRBD1; j_call: TRBJ1-5; clone_size: once
cdr3_aa: CASSSPSGRAYNEQFF; cdr3_nt: TGTGCCAGCAGTTCCCCTAGCGGGAGGGCTTACAATGAGCAGTTCTTC; v_call: TRBV6-5; d_call: TRBD2; j_call: TRBJ2-1; clone_size: -
cdr3_aa: CASSPRSGPAGELGTDTQYF; cdr3_nt: TGTGCCAGCTCACCACGGTCGGGTCCCGCAGGGGAGTTGGGCACAGATACGCAGTATTTT; v_call: TRBV18; d_call: -; j_call: TRBJ2-3; clone_size: -
cdr3_aa: CASSAGTPTRDSGANGLTF; cdr3_nt: TGTGCCAGCAGCGCGGGGACCCCAACGCGGGATTCTGGGGCCAACGGCCTGACTTTC; v_call: TRBV9; d_call: -; j_call: TRBJ2-6; clone_size: -
cdr3_aa: CASSLFLAGYEQFF; cdr3_nt: TGTGCCAGCAGTTTGTTTCTAGCGGGATACGAGCAGTTCTTC; v_call: TRBV27; d_call: TRBD2; j_call: TRBJ2-1; clone_size: once
cdr3_aa: CASSLFLAGSNTGELFF; cdr3_nt: TGTGCCAGCAGCTTATTCCTTGCGGGGTCGAACACCGGGGAGCTGTTTTTT; v_call: TRBV7-7; d_call: -; j_call: TRBJ2-2; clone_size: once
cdr3_aa: CASSSGFGYTF; cdr3_nt: TGTGCCAGCAGCTCAGGGTTTGGCTACACCTTC; v_call: TRBV5-6; d_call: -; j_call: TRBJ1-2; clone_size: -
cdr3_aa: CASSAGGFDTEAFF; cdr3_nt: TGTGCCAGCAGTGCAGGGGGCTTCGACACTGAAGCTTTCTTT; v_call: TRBV25-1; d_call: TRBD1; j_call: TRBJ1-1; clone_size: few
cdr3_aa: CASRFGGDGYTF; cdr3_nt: TGTGCCAGCAGGTTTGGGGGGGACGGCTACACCTTC; v_call: TRBV7-9; d_call: -; j_call: TRBJ1-2; clone_size: -
cdr3_aa: CASSKSVHGQPQHF; cdr3_nt: TGTGCCAGCAGCAAATCTGTCCACGGTCAGCCCCAGCATTTT; v_call: TRBV21-1; d_call: -; j_call: TRBJ1-5; clone_size: -
cdr3_aa: CASSFRGYEQYF; cdr3_nt: TGTGCCAGTAGCTTCAGAGGTTACGAGCAGTACTTC; v_call: TRBV5-4; d_call: -; j_call: TRBJ2-7; clone_size: -
cdr3_aa: CASSLTTGNYNEQFF; cdr3_nt: TGCGCCAGCAGCTTGACGACAGGGAACTACAATGAGCAGTTCTTC; v_call: TRBV5-1; d_call: TRBD1; j_call: TRBJ2-1; clone_size: -
cdr3_aa: CASSLGGTGYWGHEQFF; cdr3_nt: TGTGCCAGCAGCTTAGGGGGGACAGGTTACTGGGGCCATGAGCAGTTCTTC; v_call: TRBV11-2; d_call: TRBD1; j_call: TRBJ2-1; clone_size: -
cdr3_aa: CASSDPGAGNTEAFF; cdr3_nt: TGTGCCAGCAGTGACCCAGGGGCCGGGAACACTGAAGCTTTCTTT; v_call: TRBV2; d_call: -; j_call: TRBJ1-1; clone_size: -
cdr3_aa: CSAPRAGELFF; cdr3_nt: TGCAGTGCCCCCAGGGCCGGGGAGCTGTTTTTT; v_call: TRBV20-1; d_call: -; j_call: TRBJ2-2; clone_size: few
cdr3_aa: CASSLERGEQYF; cdr3_nt: TGTGCCAGCAGCTTAGAGCGAGGCGAGCAGTACTTC; v_call: TRBV11-2; d_call: -; j_call: TRBJ2-7; clone_size: -
cdr3_aa: CASSESGAGTQYF; cdr3_nt: TGTGCCAGCAGTGAATCAGGGGCCGGGACCCAGTACTTC; v_call: TRBV2; d_call: -; j_call: TRBJ2-5; clone_size: -
cdr3_aa: CASSQEGGVSNTGELFF; cdr3_nt: TGCGCCAGCAGCCAAGAAGGAGGGGTTTCGAACACCGGGGAGCTGTTTTTT; v_call: TRBV4-3; d_call: -; j_call: TRBJ2-2; clone_size: -
cdr3_aa: CASSSGEGVHEQYF; cdr3_nt: TGTGCCAGCAGTTCGGGTGAGGGTGTCCACGAGCAGTACTTC; v_call: TRBV28; d_call: -; j_call: TRBJ2-7; clone_size: -
cdr3_aa: CATKTGTGVIGELFF; cdr3_nt: TGTGCCACCAAGACCGGGACAGGGGTTATCGGGGAGCTGTTTTTT; v_call: TRBV19; d_call: TRBD1; j_call: TRBJ2-2; clone_size: -
cdr3_aa: CASSHGRGTEAFF; cdr3_nt: TGTGCCAGCAGCCACGGAAGGGGGACTGAAGCTTTCTTT; v_call: TRBV7-9; d_call: -; j_call: TRBJ1-1; clone_size: once
cdr3_aa: CASRGQQETQYF; cdr3_nt: TGTGCCAGCAGGGGACAGCAAGAGACCCAGTACTTC; v_call: TRBV5-4; d_call: TRBD1; j_call: TRBJ2-5; clone_size: -
cdr3_aa: CASSLDSASLNYGYTF; cdr3_nt: TGTGCCAGCAGCTTAGACAGTGCATCACTTAACTATGGCTACACCTTC; v_call: TRBV7-2; d_call: -; j_call: TRBJ1-2; clone_size: -
cdr3_aa: CAGSGDGETQYF; cdr3_nt: TGCGCCGGTAGCGGCGATGGAGAGACCCAGTACTTC; v_call: TRBV10-1; d_call: -; j_call: TRBJ2-5; clone_size: -
cdr3_aa: CASSLKENYGYTF; cdr3_nt: TGTGCCAGCAGTTTAAAGGAGAACTATGGCTACACCTTC; v_call: TRBV27; d_call: -; j_call: TRBJ1-2; clone_size: -
cdr3_aa: CASSLRFQGSRETQYF; cdr3_nt: TGTGCCAGCAGCTTACGGTTTCAGGGGTCGAGGGAGACCCAGTACTTC; v_call: TRBV7-9; d_call: -; j_call: TRBJ2-5; clone_size: -
cdr3_aa: CASNTGYNEQFF; cdr3_nt: TGTGCCAGCAACACGGGCTACAATGAGCAGTTCTTC; v_call: TRBV28; d_call: -; j_call: TRBJ2-1; clone_size: -
cdr3_aa: CATGTGSGNTIYF; cdr3_nt: TGTGCCACCGGGACAGGCTCTGGAAACACCATATATTTT; v_call: TRBV6-5; d_call: TRBD1; j_call: TRBJ1-3; clone_size: -
cdr3_aa: CASHPRDRGHGYTF; cdr3_nt: TGTGCCAGCCACCCCCGGGACAGGGGACATGGCTACACCTTC; v_call: TRBV19; d_call: TRBD1; j_call: TRBJ1-2; clone_size: -
cdr3_aa: CASRTGTAYTEAFF; cdr3_nt: TGTGCCAGCAGAACCGGGACAGCCTACACTGAAGCTTTCTTT; v_call: TRBV7-9; d_call: TRBD1; j_call: TRBJ1-1; clone_size: -
cdr3_aa: CASSPVRASDTQYF; cdr3_nt: TGTGCCAGCAGCCCCGTCAGGGCCTCAGATACGCAGTATTTT; v_call: TRBV7-6; d_call: -; j_call: TRBJ2-3; clone_size: -
cdr3_aa: CASSSPPNNDQETQYF; cdr3_nt: TGTGCCAGCAGTTCCCCTCCCAACAACGACCAAGAGACCCAGTACTTC; v_call: TRBV28; d_call: -; j_call: TRBJ2-5; clone_size: -
cdr3_aa: CASNPGGPGSYEQYF; cdr3_nt: TGCGCCAGCAACCCGGGGGGCCCAGGATCCTACGAGCAGTACTTC; v_call: TRBV4-1; d_call: -; j_call: TRBJ2-7; clone_size: -
cdr3_aa: CASSPDYGYTF; cdr3_nt: TGTGCCAGCAGTCCAGACTATGGCTACACCTTC; v_call: TRBV2; d_call: -; j_call: TRBJ1-2; clone_size: -
cdr3_aa: CATSRDGRTYNEKLFF; cdr3_nt: TGTGCCACCAGCAGAGATGGGAGGACCTATAATGAAAAACTGTTTTTT; v_call: TRBV15; d_call: -; j_call: TRBJ1-4; clone_size: -
cdr3_aa: CASSLSGTLYEQYF; cdr3_nt: TGTGCCAGCAGTCTTAGCGGGACGTTATACGAGCAGTACTTC; v_call: TRBV28; d_call: TRBD2; j_call: TRBJ2-7; clone_size: -
cdr3_aa: CASSLFGQPQHF; cdr3_nt: TGTGCCAGCAGTTTATTCGGTCAGCCCCAGCATTTT; v_call: TRBV28; d_call: -; j_call: TRBJ1-5; clone_size: -
cdr3_aa: CASSLKGDTDTQYF; cdr3_nt: TGTGCCAGCAGCTTAAAGGGGGACACAGATACGCAGTATTTT; v_call: TRBV7-9; d_call: -; j_call: TRBJ2-3; clone_size: -
cdr3_aa: CASSLGQGYNEQFF; cdr3_nt: TGCGCCAGCAGCTTGGGACAGGGGTACAATGAGCAGTTCTTC; v_call: TRBV5-1; d_call: TRBD1; j_call: TRBJ2-1; clone_size: once